The 12 T cell receptor beta chains below all came from one sample that was sequenced in a study of shared clonotypes between healthy human individuals. TCRdb's table, derived via immunoSEQ multiplex PCR, lists solely in-frame clones and lacks some. The sample holds roughly 2,500,000 clones; roughly 93% are singletons and the top ten take around 0.37%. Sequencing input: naive CD4+ T cells from PBMCs. Subset indicated: CD45RA+ positively selected. The receptor set was obtained from a young man in good health. Some clones in this sample may be carry-over from other donors' samples.

This chain uses TRBV28 with TRBJ2-1, with unresolved D. Germline CDR1 and CDR2: MDHEN and SYDVKM. V shed 1 base and J shed 3 bases, with 7 bases lying between them. The CDR3 is made up of 14 amino acids. DNA of the CDR3: TGTGCCAGCAGTTTATTTTCCTTCTACAATGAGCAGTTCTTC. Residues: CASSLFSFYNEQFF.

This clone was observed a single time. This may come from a read error, since a much larger clone is one base off. V gene TRBV29-1 combines with J gene TRBJ2-3; D possibly corresponds to TRBD1 (7 bases). The CDR3 contains 15 residues. Germline CDR1 is SQVTM and CDR2 is ANQGSEA. The CDR3 DNA reads TGCAGCGTCCCCAGGGGGGCGGCCAACACAGATGCGCAGTATTTT. Amino acid sequence: CSVPRGAANTDAQYF.

The chain employs TRBV7-3 and TRBJ2-3; no firm D call. This CDR3 has 15 residues. The germline CDR1 and CDR2 sequences are SGHTA and FQGTGA. Trimming pared 1 base from V and 0 bases from J, leaving 8 bases between. CDR3: CASSLIYGSTDTQYF. CDR3 in DNA: TGTGCCAGCAGCTTAATATACGGGAGCACAGATACGCAGTATTTT.

This chain connects TRBV28 to TRBJ2-3, with TRBD2 as a possible D gene (6 bases). Per germline, CDR1 MDHEN and CDR2 SYDVKM. The CDR3 consists of 13 residues. Trimming shortened V by 8 bases and J by 4 bases, and 13 bases separated the two germline ends. CDR3 amino acids: CASGGGVPDTQYF. In DNA form, the CDR3 reads TGTGCCAGCGGTGGCGGGGTCCCAGATACGCAGTATTTT.

The V and J genes are TRBV5-6 and TRBJ2-2; D may correspond to TRBD1 or TRBD2 (5 bases each). The V end was cut by 0 bases, the J end by 0 bases, with 9 bases between. From germline, CDR1 is SGHDT and CDR2 YYEEEE. The CDR3 sequence is 16 residues long. The CDR3 region is CASSLEWGPNTGELFF. Here the CDR3 DNA reads TGTGCCAGCAGCTTGGAGTGGGGACCGAACACCGGGGAGCTGTTTTTT.

As to this clone: The sample holds other DNA sequences that translate to the same CDR3. The V gene is TRBV18, the J gene TRBJ1-5; D unresolved. The germline V gene has CDR1 KGHSH and CDR2 LQKENI. This CDR3 is built from 15 residues. V lost 3 bases, J lost 0 bases, and 9 bases lay in between. The CDR3 nucleotides are TGTGCCAGCTCACCGAGCGGGAATAGCAATCAGCCCCAGCATTTT. Encoded protein: CASSPSGNSNQPQHF.

This chain uses TRBV27 with TRBJ2-1; 13 bases line up with TRBD2. The CDR3 runs 15 residues. CDR1 and CDR2 (germline): MNHEY, SMNVEV (reference sequence). V was pared by 5 bases and J by 9 bases, with 7 bases of the junction left unmatched. The DNA of the CDR3 is TGTGCCAGCAGTAGACTAGCGGGAGGAGGAAGTGAGCAGTTCTTC. This encodes CASSRLAGGGSEQFF.

The V and J genes are TRBV28 and TRBJ2-5; 10 bases are a match to TRBD1. V shed 5 bases and J 5 bases; nucleotides not matched to a gene: 17. This CDR3 has 18 amino acids. Germline CDR1 reads MDHEN; CDR2 reads SYDVKM. The CDR3 nucleotides read TGTGCCAGCAGTCCCACGCCGGGACAGGGGTCAGGATTGGAGACCCAGTACTTC. Translating it yields CASSPTPGQGSGLETQYF.

The chain uses TRBV7-2 and TRBJ2-7, with 7 bases fitting TRBD2. There are 14 residues in the CDR3. Germline loops: CDR1 SGHTA, CDR2 FQGNSA. V was clipped by 0 bases and J by 12 bases; unmatched bases: 11. CDR3 amino acids: CASSLAWLADVRYF. CDR3 DNA: TGTGCCAGCAGCTTAGCCTGGCTAGCGGATGTGCGGTACTTC. Full variable domain (rest looked up from reference TRBV7-2 and TRBJ2-7): GAGVSQSPSNKVTEKGKDVELRCDPISGHTALYWYRQSLGQGLEFLIYFQGNSAPDKSGLPSDRFSAERTGGSVSTLTIQRTQQEDSAVYLCASSLAWLADVRYFGPGTRLTVT.

The gene calls are TRBV7-2 and TRBJ1-2, with D hard to call. V was pared by 3 bases and J by 0 bases, with 5 bases between. Germline lookup yields CDR1 SGHTA and CDR2 FQGNSA. The CDR3 totals 13 residues. The CDR3 DNA reads TGTGCCAGCAGCTTCGAAGCTAACTATGGCTACACCTTC. Its protein product is CASSFEANYGYTF.

J is TRBJ2-2 and V is TRBV10-3; D is possibly TRBD1 or TRBD2 (5 bases each). CDR3 length equals 13 residues. V lost 10 bases to trimming and J lost 5 bases, with 14 bases between them. Germline CDR1 reads ENHRY; CDR2 reads SYGVKD. The CDR3 DNA reads TGTGCCAACCGGGACCAGAATACCGGGGAGCTGTTTTTT. The encoded protein is CANRDQNTGELFF.

The rearrangement uses TRBV6-5 and TRBJ1-2, with no clear D. From germline, CDR1 is MNHEY and CDR2 SVGAGI. Trimming took 0 bases from V and 7 from J, leaving 12 bases between them. The CDR3 has 14 residues. The CDR3 DNA is TGTGCCAGCAGTTACTCGATAGTCGGCAGTGGCTACACCTTC. This encodes CASSYSIVGSGYTF.